These T cell receptor beta chains were read from a single sample in a study of cytomegalovirus exposure and HLA in healthy donors. The data were produced by immunoSEQ multiplex PCR, yet TCRdb's version contains in-frame clones alone and is incomplete. The table has approximately 140,000 clones, over 65% seen once. Specimen: PBMCs. These receptors all stem from a man aged 40-49 years in good health and CMV-seropositive. CDR3s include the opening cysteine and the closing phenylalanine or tryptophan. The order of the fields is V gene, clone size, J gene, D gene, CDR3 DNA, CDR3 protein. D genes are given only for firm matches. Clone size is stated in some rows and not others, as once, few, many or a class when expanded.

V gene: TRBV9; clone size: few; J gene: TRBJ2-1; D gene: TRBD2; CDR3 DNA: TGTGCCAGCAGCGTAGTGGCGGGAGGGACCTACAATGAGCAGTTCTTC; CDR3 protein: CASSVVAGGTYNEQFF
V gene: TRBV9; clone size: -; J gene: TRBJ1-5; D gene: -; CDR3 DNA: TGTGCCAGCAGCCAAGGGGCGAACAATCAGCCCCAGCATTTT; CDR3 protein: CASSQGANNQPQHF
V gene: TRBV29-1; clone size: -; J gene: TRBJ2-3; D gene: -; CDR3 DNA: TGCAGCGCTTGGGCCGTCGTCGGCCCAGATACGCAGTATTTT; CDR3 protein: CSAWAVVGPDTQYF
V gene: TRBV7-2; clone size: -; J gene: TRBJ1-2; D gene: -; CDR3 DNA: TGTGCCAGCAGCTTAGGGGACACTAGGAACTATGGCTACACCTTC; CDR3 protein: CASSLGDTRNYGYTF
V gene: TRBV5-1; clone size: -; J gene: TRBJ1-1; D gene: TRBD1; CDR3 DNA: TGCGCCAGCAGTTCGAACAGGGGGATGAACACTGAAGCTTTCTTT; CDR3 protein: CASSSNRGMNTEAFF
V gene: TRBV6-5; clone size: -; J gene: TRBJ1-5; D gene: TRBD1; CDR3 DNA: TGTGCCAGCCATAATAGGACAGGGCCCAATCAGCCCCAGCATTTT; CDR3 protein: CASHNRTGPNQPQHF
V gene: TRBV5-5; clone size: -; J gene: TRBJ2-5; D gene: -; CDR3 DNA: TGTGCCAGCAGCCTACAGGGCGGAGAGACCCAGTACTTC; CDR3 protein: CASSLQGGETQYF
V gene: TRBV11-2; clone size: -; J gene: TRBJ1-3; D gene: -; CDR3 DNA: TGTGCCAGCAGCTTAGCCCCAACTGGACAGAGCGGAAACACCATATATTTT; CDR3 protein: CASSLAPTGQSGNTIYF
V gene: TRBV5-1; clone size: -; J gene: TRBJ2-3; D gene: -; CDR3 DNA: TGCGCCAGCAGCTCAACACCGGGGAGCACAGATACGCAGTATTTT; CDR3 protein: CASSSTPGSTDTQYF
V gene: TRBV2; clone size: -; J gene: TRBJ2-7; D gene: -; CDR3 DNA: TGTGCCAGCAGTAATAAAGGGCCAGGGTACGAGCAGTACTTC; CDR3 protein: CASSNKGPGYEQYF
V gene: TRBV6-5; clone size: -; J gene: TRBJ2-1; D gene: TRBD2; CDR3 DNA: TGTGCCAGCACTTGGAGTAGCGGGAATGAGCAGTTCTTC; CDR3 protein: CASTWSSGNEQFF
V gene: TRBV30; clone size: -; J gene: TRBJ2-4; D gene: TRBD1; CDR3 DNA: TGTGCCTGGACACCCGGGACAGGGAAAAACATTCAGTACTTC; CDR3 protein: CAWTPGTGKNIQYF
V gene: TRBV7-6; clone size: -; J gene: TRBJ1-2; D gene: TRBD1; CDR3 DNA: TGTGCCAGCAGCCCGCACGGGACAGATTATGGCTACACCTTC; CDR3 protein: CASSPHGTDYGYTF
V gene: TRBV5-1; clone size: -; J gene: TRBJ2-2; D gene: TRBD2; CDR3 DNA: TGCGCCAGCAGCTCGACTAGCGGAAACACCGGGGAGCTGTTTTTT; CDR3 protein: CASSSTSGNTGELFF
V gene: TRBV7-2; clone size: -; J gene: TRBJ2-7; D gene: TRBD2; CDR3 DNA: TGTGCCAGCAGCTTAAGAGCTAGCGGGGCATACGAGCAGTACTTC; CDR3 protein: CASSLRASGAYEQYF
V gene: TRBV5-5; clone size: -; J gene: TRBJ1-5; D gene: -; CDR3 DNA: TGTGCCAGCAGTTTCGACGACAGTGGCAATCAGCCCCAGCATTTT; CDR3 protein: CASSFDDSGNQPQHF
V gene: TRBV11-3; clone size: -; J gene: TRBJ2-2; D gene: TRBD1; CDR3 DNA: TGTGCCAGCAGCCACGGACAGGGGACTTTCACCGGGGAGCTGTTTTTT; CDR3 protein: CASSHGQGTFTGELFF
V gene: TRBV7-2; clone size: -; J gene: TRBJ1-2; D gene: -; CDR3 DNA: TGTGCCAGCAGCTTGTTGGGGGCCGGGCTGCAGTACTACTATGGCTACACCTTC; CDR3 protein: CASSLLGAGLQYYYGYTF
V gene: TRBV5-1; clone size: -; J gene: TRBJ2-5; D gene: -; CDR3 DNA: TGCGCCAGCAGCACCTTACAAGTTCAAGAGACCCAGTACTTC; CDR3 protein: CASSTLQVQETQYF
V gene: TRBV20-1; clone size: -; J gene: TRBJ2-5; D gene: -; CDR3 DNA: TGCAGTGCCCCCATCGGGGAGACCCAGTACTTC; CDR3 protein: CSAPIGETQYF
V gene: TRBV10-1; clone size: -; J gene: TRBJ2-7; D gene: -; CDR3 DNA: TGCGCCAGCAGTGAGTCGTCGGGGGCCTACGAGCAGTACTTC; CDR3 protein: CASSESSGAYEQYF
V gene: TRBV19; clone size: once; J gene: TRBJ1-2; D gene: -; CDR3 DNA: TGTGCCAGTAGTCCTCAACAGGGAGCCTATGGCTACACCTTC; CDR3 protein: CASSPQQGAYGYTF
V gene: TRBV11-3; clone size: once; J gene: TRBJ2-5; D gene: -; CDR3 DNA: TGTGCCAGCAGCCTAGGAGGAGGGTCTCAAGAGACCCAGTACTTC; CDR3 protein: CASSLGGGSQETQYF
V gene: TRBV28; clone size: -; J gene: TRBJ2-7; D gene: -; CDR3 DNA: TGTGCCAGCAGTTATCAGGGAAATGCCTACGAGCAGTACTTC; CDR3 protein: CASSYQGNAYEQYF
V gene: TRBV6-1; clone size: -; J gene: TRBJ2-6; D gene: -; CDR3 DNA: TGTGCCAGCAGTGAGTCACACTCTGGGGCCAACGTCCTGACTTTC; CDR3 protein: CASSESHSGANVLTF
V gene: TRBV29-1; clone size: -; J gene: TRBJ2-7; D gene: TRBD1; CDR3 DNA: TGCAGCGTTGAGGGACAGGGCCCCTACGAGCAGTACTTC; CDR3 protein: CSVEGQGPYEQYF
V gene: TRBV18; clone size: once; J gene: TRBJ2-5; D gene: -; CDR3 DNA: TGTGCCAGCTCACCACCGTCTAGCGAAGAGACCCAGTACTTC; CDR3 protein: CASSPPSSEETQYF
V gene: TRBV11-2; clone size: -; J gene: TRBJ2-2; D gene: -; CDR3 DNA: TGTGCCAGCAGCTTCCCTAACACCGGGGAGCTGTTTTTT; CDR3 protein: CASSFPNTGELFF
V gene: TRBV7-2; clone size: -; J gene: TRBJ1-1; D gene: -; CDR3 DNA: TGTGCCAGCAGCTTTGCCAGGAACACTGAAGCTTTCTTT; CDR3 protein: CASSFARNTEAFF
V gene: TRBV25-1; clone size: -; J gene: TRBJ1-2; D gene: -; CDR3 DNA: TGTGCCAGCAGTGATCCTAACAGGGAAGGGACCTATGGCTACACCTTC; CDR3 protein: CASSDPNREGTYGYTF
V gene: TRBV9; clone size: -; J gene: TRBJ1-2; D gene: -; CDR3 DNA: TGTGCCAGAGGGGGGGGTTTTGGCTACACCTTC; CDR3 protein: CARGGGFGYTF
V gene: TRBV10-3; clone size: once; J gene: TRBJ1-1; D gene: TRBD1; CDR3 DNA: TGTGCCATCAGTGGGACCGGGACAGAGGGGCGGAACACTGAAGCTTTCTTT; CDR3 protein: CAISGTGTEGRNTEAFF
V gene: TRBV7-3; clone size: -; J gene: TRBJ2-3; D gene: TRBD2; CDR3 DNA: TGTGCCAGCAGCTTAAATACCGGGACTAGCGATACGCAGTATTTT; CDR3 protein: CASSLNTGTSDTQYF
V gene: TRBV2; clone size: -; J gene: TRBJ2-1; D gene: -; CDR3 DNA: TGTGCCAGCAGTGATCCCGGGACTTACAATGAGCAGTTCTTC; CDR3 protein: CASSDPGTYNEQFF
V gene: TRBV18; clone size: few; J gene: TRBJ1-2; D gene: -; CDR3 DNA: TGTGCCAGCTCAGGGGGGACGCATGGCTACACCTTC; CDR3 protein: CASSGGTHGYTF
V gene: TRBV5-1; clone size: -; J gene: TRBJ2-5; D gene: TRBD2; CDR3 DNA: TGCGCCAGCAGGCCTAGCGGGAGCCAAGAGACCCAGTACTTC; CDR3 protein: CASRPSGSQETQYF
V gene: TRBV6-1; clone size: -; J gene: TRBJ1-5; D gene: TRBD1; CDR3 DNA: TGTGCCAGCAGCCCAGGGGGTCCCGCAGCGTCCCAGCATTTT; CDR3 protein: CASSPGGPAASQHF
V gene: TRBV6-5; clone size: -; J gene: TRBJ1-2; D gene: TRBD1; CDR3 DNA: TGTGCCAGCAGAAGCACCCTGACAGGGTTAAGTGGCTACACCTTC; CDR3 protein: CASRSTLTGLSGYTF
V gene: TRBV19; clone size: -; J gene: TRBJ2-3; D gene: -; CDR3 DNA: TGTGCCAGTACTGTAACGGACACTAGCACAGATACGCAGTATTTT; CDR3 protein: CASTVTDTSTDTQYF
V gene: TRBV6-5; clone size: -; J gene: TRBJ2-7; D gene: TRBD1; CDR3 DNA: TGTGCCAGCAGTTACTCCGGACAGGGGCAGTCCTACGAGCAGTACTTC; CDR3 protein: CASSYSGQGQSYEQYF
V gene: TRBV7-2; clone size: -; J gene: TRBJ1-1; D gene: -; CDR3 DNA: TGTGCCAGCAGCTTAGTGGCTAACACTGAAGCTTTCTTT; CDR3 protein: CASSLVANTEAFF
V gene: TRBV6-5; clone size: -; J gene: TRBJ2-3; D gene: -; CDR3 DNA: TGTGCCAGCAGTACCTGGGGCGCTCTCACAGATACGCAGTATTTT; CDR3 protein: CASSTWGALTDTQYF
V gene: TRBV9; clone size: -; J gene: TRBJ2-7; D gene: -; CDR3 DNA: TGTGCCAGCAGTTACTTACCAGGGGTCCCGGGAAACGAGCAGTACTTC; CDR3 protein: CASSYLPGVPGNEQYF
V gene: TRBV6-5; clone size: -; J gene: TRBJ2-1; D gene: TRBD2; CDR3 DNA: TGTGCCAGCAGTCCCCTAGCGGGGGTTACCAATGAGCAGTTCTTC; CDR3 protein: CASSPLAGVTNEQFF
V gene: TRBV6-5; clone size: once; J gene: TRBJ2-7; D gene: TRBD2; CDR3 DNA: TGTGCCAGCAGTTACTCCCGAGCGGGGCACTACGAGCAGTACTTC; CDR3 protein: CASSYSRAGHYEQYF
V gene: TRBV10-3; clone size: -; J gene: TRBJ2-1; D gene: TRBD2; CDR3 DNA: TGTGCCATCAGTCTTTCGGCTAGCGGGAGCAATGAGCAGTTCTTC; CDR3 protein: CAISLSASGSNEQFF
V gene: TRBV27; clone size: few; J gene: TRBJ2-7; D gene: TRBD1; CDR3 DNA: TGTGCCAGCAGCCGTAAGGGGGGGGGACAGGGGCGCGAGCAGTACTTC; CDR3 protein: CASSRKGGGQGREQYF
V gene: TRBV5-1; clone size: -; J gene: TRBJ2-7; D gene: TRBD1; CDR3 DNA: TGCGCCAGCAGCTGGGACAGCTACGAGCAGTACTTC; CDR3 protein: CASSWDSYEQYF
V gene: TRBV28; clone size: -; J gene: TRBJ2-7; D gene: TRBD1; CDR3 DNA: TGTGCCAGCAGGGGACAGGGGCGCGTTTACGAGCAGTACTTC; CDR3 protein: CASRGQGRVYEQYF
V gene: TRBV7-2; clone size: -; J gene: TRBJ2-2; D gene: -; CDR3 DNA: TGTGCCAGCAGCCCTAGACTGTTCACCGGGGAGCTGTTTTTT; CDR3 protein: CASSPRLFTGELFF
V gene: TRBV5-4; clone size: -; J gene: TRBJ1-4; D gene: TRBD1; CDR3 DNA: TGTGCCAGCAGAAGGGACAGGGGGACGGAAGAACTGTTTTTT; CDR3 protein: CASRRDRGTEELFF
V gene: TRBV7-9; clone size: -; J gene: TRBJ1-2; D gene: TRBD1; CDR3 DNA: TGTTCCAGCGATCGGGACAGGGGATCTCTAAACTATGGCTACACCTTC; CDR3 protein: CSSDRDRGSLNYGYTF
V gene: TRBV18; clone size: few; J gene: TRBJ2-7; D gene: TRBD2; CDR3 DNA: TGTGCCAGCTCACCCCCCGTCGGGGGGTCGGGCGAGCAGTACTTC; CDR3 protein: CASSPPVGGSGEQYF
V gene: TRBV7-9; clone size: -; J gene: TRBJ2-2; D gene: -; CDR3 DNA: TGTGCCAGCAATATGGAGATGGACACCGAGGAGCTGTTTTTT; CDR3 protein: CASNMEMDTEELFF
V gene: TRBV5-1; clone size: -; J gene: TRBJ2-2; D gene: -; CDR3 DNA: TGCGCCAGCAGCTTGGGGCTAGCTGGGGCCGGGGAGCTGTTTTTT; CDR3 protein: CASSLGLAGAGELFF